The present T cell receptor beta chain was sequenced within a study of early T cells in non-severe SARS-CoV-2 infection. About this clonotype itself: Antigen: not known.

This CDR3 comprises 15 residues. Germline V lookup: CDR1 SGHDN, CDR2 FVKESK. Trimming shortened V by 5 bases and J by 1 base, and 13 bases separated the two germline ends. Study observations and caveats: The matching step, a VDJdb search, favored anti-spike CD8 responses and missed private and CD4 specificities.

Attached unique molecular identifiers marked individual cDNA molecules. TCRdb independently ran MiXCR on the 5' RACE reads; one entry per CDR3 protein. The sample lists some 30,000 distinct CDR3 sequences, 4.7% occurring once. The sample comprised whole blood. This clonotype was sampled from an adult who was a healthcare worker with PCR-confirmed SARS-CoV-2 infection or an uninfected control (not recorded which). The rearrangement uses TRBV14 and TRBJ2-3; no firm D call. This CDR3 reads CASSEPTWRTDTQYF. The CDR3 region has the DNA TGTGCCAGCAGCGAACCGACCTGGCGCACAGATACGCAGTATTTT.